The rows below give T cell receptor beta chains drawn from one sample of a study of OX40 agonist ivuxolimab in advanced cancers. Here immunoSEQ multiplex PCR was the method, and the copy in TCRdb shows in-frame clones only, minus some. This sample has tens of thousands of clones, with 80% to 90% found just once. The specimen was CD4+ or CD8+ T cells sorted from blood, collected in a trial of the OX40 agonist ivuxolimab. The receptors stem from an adult with an advanced solid tumor such as melanoma, head and neck, liver or kidney cancer. Both conserved end residues are trimmed from each CDR3. Clone size appears in some rows only: once, few, many, or a class for an expanded clone.

J	size	V	CDR3
TRBJ1-2	NA	TRBV6-7	ASSSLTVNYGYT
TRBJ2-5	NA	TRBV19	ASSGNRGRETQY
TRBJ2-7	NA	TRBV4-1	ASSPRGGGAVAGGPDEQY
TRBJ2-3	NA	TRBV7-3	ASSVQTEDTQY
TRBJ2-7	NA	TRBV30	AWSVTGGNGEQY
TRBJ2-2	NA	TRBV9	ASSVGDRRELF
TRBJ2-2	NA	TRBV7-9	ASSLGDRNTGELF
TRBJ2-1	NA	TRBV7-2	ASSLETSGRGNNEQF
TRBJ1-2	once	TRBV15	ATSKSGTGGAKGYT
TRBJ2-1	NA	TRBV4-1	ASSQDMRSSYNEQF
TRBJ1-1	few	TRBV7-2	ASSVGEATEAF
TRBJ2-3	NA	TRBV30	AQKGVAGGPDTQY
TRBJ1-1	NA	TRBV4-1	ASTRGGILPTEAF
TRBJ1-2	NA	TRBV19	ASSVGQGTGYGYT
TRBJ1-3	NA	TRBV18	ASRTLREGNTIY
TRBJ2-7	NA	TRBV28	ASSSLGYKYEQY
TRBJ2-5	NA	TRBV2	ASTLEGVDTGY
TRBJ1-5	once	TRBV19	ASSVPDRNNQPQH
TRBJ1-2	NA	TRBV21-1	ASSYVSDGVSNYGYT
TRBJ2-5	NA	TRBV5-1	ASSGGGGAQETQY
TRBJ2-7	NA	TRBV7-8	ASSPQAGTNYEQY
TRBJ2-3	NA	TRBV5-6	ASSSDTDTQY
TRBJ2-1	NA	TRBV7-9	ASSRGAGNEQF
TRBJ2-2	NA	TRBV11-2	ASSPDYTGELF
TRBJ2-7	NA	TRBV7-2	ASSHGTSGYEQY
TRBJ1-2	NA	TRBV5-6	ASSLVSSQTNYGYT
TRBJ2-2	NA	TRBV19	ASTDPGTPTGELF
TRBJ2-7	few	TRBV19	ASSPGMPAEQY
TRBJ1-5	NA	TRBV2	ASSMTGGSRQPQH
TRBJ2-3	few	TRBV19	ASSRVGRSAGVDTQY